Included here is one TCR beta chain sequence, with context. The antigen remains unidentified. Each gene name is a mouse one. The read terminates 1 residue ahead of where the CDR3 ends, so the germline J gene completes it. This sample is part of a study of tissue T cells after allogeneic stem cell transplantation. The data were produced by immunoSEQ multiplex PCR, yet TCRdb's version contains in-frame clones alone and is incomplete. Of about 500 clones detected, 40% to 55% appear once; the ten largest clones hold approximately 19%. Time point indicated: mouse harvest day 14 after allogeneic transplant. Each mouse received 10^7 T-cell-depleted marrow cells plus 10^6 splenic CD5+ T cells by tail vein. The V gene lost 2 bases and the J gene lost 3 bases, with 2 bases spanning the gap. CDR3 length equals 12 residues. Germline V CDR1 and CDR2: NSHNY, SYGAGN. Overall study results and limits: Alloreactivity or antigen specificity of tissue TCRs was not determined; some clones might be host cells.

The clonotype originates from a female BALB/c mouse given C57BL/6 T cells with graft-versus-host disease after an allogeneic hematopoietic cell transplant. The chain has TRBV13-1 and TRBJ2-2; unclear D gene. Sequencing was performed on blood. Incomplete CDR3 DNA: TGTGCCAGCAGTGAATACACCGGGCAGCTCTAC. Translation: CASSEYTGQLY. The full CDR3 reads CASSEYTGQLYF.